The source of this TCR beta chain is a study of T-cell reconstitution after alpha-beta-depleted transplantation in children. This clonotype came up many times. Unique molecular identifiers were used in preparing the TCRbeta library. TCRdb fed the PCR reads into MiXCR, producing one record per CDR3 protein. The sample holds roughly 200,000 distinct CDR3 sequences; 11% are singletons and the top ten take 25% to 30%. The length of the CDR3 is 13 residues. Deletions cut 2 bases from V and 5 bases from J, with 4 bases between. The origin of this receptor is a child less than two years old with acute myeloid leukemia, due to receive a stem cell transplant. The sequencing here drew on PBMCs, taken before TCRalphabeta/CD19-depleted stem cell transplant. The chain is built from TRBV12-3 or TRBV12-4 and TRBJ1-6, with D unresolved. The CDR3, as DNA: TGTGCCAGCAGTTTACTGAATAATTCACCCCTCCACTTT. Translating it yields CASSLLNNSPLHF.